Listed below are T cell receptor beta chains from one sample, sequenced in a study of T-cell reconstitution after alpha-beta-depleted transplantation in children. TCRdb ran MiXCR on the PCR reads and lists one entry per CDR3 protein. The repertoire has 600,000 to 800,000 distinct CDR3 sequences, approximately 14% of them found once; the top ten carry approximately 0.8%. The sample consisted of PBMCs, taken before TCRalphabeta/CD19-depleted stem cell transplant. The origin of the receptors is a girl aged 2 to 10 with congenital amegakaryocytic thrombocytopenia, due to receive a stem cell transplant. CDR3s leave out the opening cysteine and the closing phenylalanine or tryptophan.

V gene	J gene	CDR3 protein
TRBV5-1	TRBJ2-5	ASSNEETQY
TRBV3-1	TRBJ2-7	ASSQVVGIYEQY
TRBV10-3	TRBJ1-1	AIGQNTGNTEAF
TRBV5-1	TRBJ2-7	ASSFTGTYYEQY
TRBV28	TRBJ2-3	ASSPPKGPDTQY
TRBV29-1	TRBJ2-3	SVVGGFTDTQY
TRBV4-1	TRBJ2-3	ASSQDPTGRGTDTQY
TRBV6-5	TRBJ2-3	ASSQTSGSLLNTQY
TRBV12-3/TRBV12-4	TRBJ2-7	ASSQQDEQY
TRBV20-1	TRBJ2-1	SARNYRDRDYNEQF
TRBV20-1	TRBJ1-2	SARVYRGGTAYGYT
TRBV20-1	TRBJ2-1	SARDWGSSGSSYNEQF
TRBV7-2	TRBJ2-1	ASREGSGWNEQF
TRBV20-1	TRBJ2-3	SARDQSSGGHDTQY
TRBV3-1	TRBJ2-5	ASSLGTAFQETQY
TRBV10-2	TRBJ1-2	ASSPNLDRGGGYT
TRBV5-1	TRBJ2-1	ASSVGTSEQQF
TRBV5-1	TRBJ1-2	ASSRDRNSNYGYT
TRBV11-2	TRBJ2-1	ASSPGSGPYNEQF
TRBV5-1	TRBJ2-1	ASSLRGAGAGYNEQF
TRBV25-1	TRBJ2-5	ASRGGTGRNGETQY
TRBV20-1	TRBJ2-2	SARDQGSAGELF
TRBV15	TRBJ2-1	ATKRQGGRRGNNEQF
TRBV28	TRBJ2-4	ATSSPSGAKNIQY
TRBV5-1	TRBJ2-7	ASSLTSGSSGVYEQY
TRBV7-7	TRBJ2-3	ASSHLGSTDTQY
TRBV7-9	TRBJ2-7	ASSLSQLAGAGEQY
TRBV7-9	TRBJ2-3	ASSLGTQDTQY
TRBV20-1	TRBJ2-7	SARYRGREEQY
TRBV12-3/TRBV12-4	TRBJ1-1	ASSWDSGWDTEAF
TRBV4-1	TRBJ1-2	ASSQGEWAFYGYT
TRBV20-1	TRBJ2-7	SAGTSHPYEQY
TRBV20-1	TRBJ2-7	SASPGALHEQY
TRBV7-9	TRBJ2-3	ASSLESTMGQY
TRBV20-1	TRBJ2-7	STAPGTGREQY
TRBV28	TRBJ1-2	ASRYRGYGYT
TRBV20-1	TRBJ2-5	SAPYQETQY
TRBV5-1	TRBJ2-7	ASSLSGTRSYEQY
TRBV29-1	TRBJ2-7	SVSGAAYEQY
TRBV2	TRBJ2-7	ASTGTGAYEQY
TRBV29-1	TRBJ1-1	SVDQTGGPNTEAF
TRBV20-1	TRBJ2-3	SARDKGRTDTQY
TRBV5-1	TRBJ2-1	ASLEDPSYYNEQF
TRBV5-1	TRBJ1-2	ASRQNGLNYGYT
TRBV12-3/TRBV12-4	TRBJ2-4	ASSNLLIAKNIQY
TRBV28	TRBJ2-7	ASSSPLGQGTYEQY
TRBV7-2	TRBJ2-1	ASSPRISGRNEQF
TRBV20-1	TRBJ2-5	SACPGTSASFVETQY
TRBV3-1	TRBJ2-1	ASSQITSRQF
TRBV12-3/TRBV12-4	TRBJ2-1	ASSPSGGRAVHEQF
TRBV7-2	TRBJ1-5	ASSLDGGRNQPQH
TRBV2	TRBJ2-5	ASSFPFGTSQETQY
TRBV7-9	TRBJ2-1	ASSLMMKAGGKDEQF
TRBV29-1	TRBJ2-1	SVKGLASNNEQF
TRBV28	TRBJ1-2	ASSLSRTGVGGYT
TRBV20-1	TRBJ1-2	SARAPRGNGLYGYT
TRBV7-9	TRBJ2-5	ASSLARGVEETQY
TRBV7-6	TRBJ2-7	ASSLPSSRSYEQY
TRBV15	TRBJ2-7	ATSRDPQYTYEQY